The 32 T cell receptor beta chains below were found in one sample sequenced in a study of PD-L1 blockade in urothelial cancer. Generated by immunoSEQ multiplex PCR, the TCRdb table keeps only in-frame clones and is missing some. The data contain 100,000 or so clones, about 90% of them singletons. Source: PBMCs, taken around atezolizumab (anti-PD-L1) treatment. These receptors all come from a woman older than 75 with urothelial cancer.

J is TRBJ2-7 and V is TRBV2; D gene unclear. The CDR3 has 12 residues. Germline CDR1 SNHLY, CDR2 FYNNEI. Trimming left V 10 bases short and J 0 bases short, with 10 bases between. The CDR3 DNA follows: TGTGCCACGAGAGGAAGCTCCTACGAGCAGTACTTC. This gives the protein CATRGSSYEQYF.

CDR3 nucleotides: TGTGCCAGCAGAACGATGACAGGGTTGGCCGGGGAGCTGTTTTTT. It yields the protein CASRTMTGLAGELFF. The chain links TRBV2 to TRBJ2-2; TRBD1 matches at 7 bases. The V segment lost 6 bases and the J segment 6 bases; nucleotides outside the gene matches: 10. The CDR3 loop spans 15 amino acids. The germline V gene encodes CDR1 SNHLY and CDR2 FYNNEI.

The sample holds a few counts of this clone. Here the CDR3 DNA reads TGTGCCTGGAGTGTCGTGGGAGGGACTGAAGCTTTCTTT. Its translation is CAWSVVGGTEAFF. The V gene is TRBV30, the J gene TRBJ1-1; no reliable D call. This CDR3 comprises 13 residues. V was cut by 0 bases and J by 5 bases, with 10 bases left in between. Germline lookup yields CDR1 GTSNPN and CDR2 SVGIG (reference sequence).

The rearrangement links TRBV19 to TRBJ1-1, with 7 bases that match TRBD1. CDR1 is LNHDA, CDR2 SQIVND, per germline (reference sequence). The CDR3 contains 15 residues. V was pared by 4 bases and J by 1 base, with 6 bases of the junction left unmatched. CDR3 nucleotides: TGTGCCAGTAGTAGCCGGACAGGTTGGAACACTGAAGCTTTCTTT. Its protein is CASSSRTGWNTEAFF. The full variable domain, completed using reference TRBV19 and TRBJ1-1, is DGGITQSPKYLFRKEGQNVTLSCEQNLNHDAMYWYRQDPGQGLRLIYYSQIVNDFQKGDIAEGYSVSREKKESFPLTVTSAQKNPTAFYLCASSSRTGWNTEAFFGQGTRLTVV.

V is TRBV6-5 and J is TRBJ2-5; 9 bases align to TRBD1. Germline loops: CDR1 MNHEY, CDR2 SVGAGI. V gave up 6 bases and J gave up 5 bases; unmatched junction bases: 7. The CDR3 consists of 14 residues. The CDR3 spells CASSLQGAEETQYF. The CDR3 DNA follows: TGTGCCAGCAGCTTACAGGGGGCGGAGGAGACCCAGTACTTC.

This clone has only a few counts. The chain couples TRBV9 to TRBJ1-3, with D possibly being TRBD1 (6 bases). Between the trimmed V and J ends, which lost 4 bases and 5 bases, there was a span of 13 bases. This CDR3 region has 14 residues. Germline V lookup: CDR1 SGDLS, CDR2 YYNGEE. Here the CDR3 reads CASSRAGDRNTIYF. The CDR3 region has the DNA TGTGCCAGCAGCCGGGCGGGGGACAGAAACACCATATATTTT.

V gene TRBV9 combines with J gene TRBJ1-1; D is uncertain. CDR3 length: 14 residues. V was pared by 0 bases and J by 7 bases, with 13 bases between. The germline V gene encodes CDR1 SGDLS and CDR2 YYNGEE. In DNA, the CDR3 is TGTGCCAGCAGCGTAGGGTTCCATCCCTATGAAGCTTTCTTT. It specifies CASSVGFHPYEAFF.

In this sample, this clone turned up once. This chain uses TRBV7-2 with TRBJ1-3, with D unresolved. The germline gives CDR1 SGHTA, CDR2 FQGNSA. There are 14 residues in the CDR3. The ends were cut back, 1 base at V and 9 bases at J, with 13 bases in the middle. The CDR3 is CASSLGPVSGTIYF. CDR3 nucleotides: TGTGCCAGCAGCTTAGGGCCCGTCTCGGGCACCATATATTTT. Full variable domain (rest looked up from reference TRBV7-2 and TRBJ1-3): GAGVSQSPSNKVTEKGKDVELRCDPISGHTALYWYRQSLGQGLEFLIYFQGNSAPDKSGLPSDRFSAERTGGSVSTLTIQRTQQEDSAVYLCASSLGPVSGTIYFGEGSWLTVV.

The chain couples TRBV7-2 to TRBJ2-7, with a weak D call TRBD1 (6 bases). Trimming left V 5 bases short and J 6 bases short, with 14 bases between. This CDR3 spans 13 amino acids. CDR1 SGHTA and CDR2 FQGNSA come from the germline V gene. The CDR3 sequence: CASSPGHLSEQYF. The DNA of the CDR3 is TGTGCCAGCAGCCCGGGACACCTTAGCGAGCAGTACTTC.

The rearrangement uses TRBV30 and TRBJ2-5, with 8 bases that match TRBD2. J gave up 2 bases and V 3 bases, and 2 bases lay outside the gene matches. The CDR3 runs to 13 residues. Germline lookup yields CDR1 GTSNPN and CDR2 SVGIG (reference sequence). Here the CDR3 reads CAWSGRGQETQYF. The CDR3 coding sequence is TGTGCCTGGAGCGGGAGGGGGCAAGAGACCCAGTACTTC.

CDR3 nucleotide sequence: TGTGCCAGCAGTGTTGGACAGGGGCTAGGCGGCTACACCTTC. Encoded protein: CASSVGQGLGGYTF. The chain carries TRBV2 and TRBJ1-2, with 9 bases identical to TRBD1. Looked up from germline, CDR1 is SNHLY and CDR2 is FYNNEI. The CDR3 length is 14 residues. The V gene end was trimmed by 4 bases and the J gene end by 8 bases; junction bases not matched to a gene: 8.

This sequence joins TRBV19 and TRBJ1-4; TRBD1 aligns across 10 bases. Germline loops: CDR1 LNHDA, CDR2 SQIVND (reference sequence). Trimming cost V 7 bases and J 7 bases; bases outside gene matches: 6. This CDR3 has 14 residues. CDR3 bases: TGTGCCAGTACGGGGGACAGGGGCTTTGAAAAACTGTTTTTT. It is translated as CASTGDRGFEKLFF.

V and J are TRBV11-2 and TRBJ2-7, with a possible D match to TRBD1 (5 bases). The CDR3 is 15 residues long. The germline gives CDR1 SGHAT, CDR2 FQNNGV. The V end lost 5 bases, the J end lost 1 base, and 15 bases lay between the germline ends. Here the CDR3 reads CASSLRAVVSYEQYF. The CDR3, as DNA: TGTGCCAGCAGCCTCAGGGCGGTAGTTTCCTACGAGCAGTACTTC.

The J gene is TRBJ1-2, the V gene TRBV15, with 9 bases that match TRBD1. The CDR3 has 13 residues. With V trimmed by 5 bases and J by 8 bases, 6 bases remained unmatched. Per germline, CDR1 LNHNV and CDR2 YYDKDF (reference sequence). The CDR3 DNA reads TGTGCCACCAGCCTCCGGACAGGGGAAGGCTACACCTTC. Translated, it gives CATSLRTGEGYTF. Complete variable domain (other parts from reference TRBV15 and TRBJ1-2): DAMVIQNPRYQVTQFGKPVTLSCSQTLNHNVMYWYQQKSSQAPKLLFHYYDKDFNNEADTPDNFQSRRPNTSFCFLDIRSPGLGDTAMYLCATSLRTGEGYTFGSGTRLTVV.

This sequence joins TRBV5-6 and TRBJ2-1, with D possibly matching TRBD1 (5 bases). Germline V lookup: CDR1 SGHDT, CDR2 YYEEEE. Between the trimmed V and J ends, which lost 4 bases and 7 bases, there was a span of 18 bases. The CDR3 loop spans 15 amino acids. The CDR3 DNA is TGTGCCAGCAGCCCCTGGGGCTCCCTGGGGAATGAGCAGTTCTTC. Protein: CASSPWGSLGNEQFF.

The chain carries TRBV7-9 and TRBJ2-5; 7 positions agree with TRBD1. Germline trimming cut 5 bases from V and 2 bases from J; bases unmatched to any gene: 14. The CDR3 extends over 17 amino acids. Germline CDR1 SEHNR, CDR2 FQNEAQ (reference sequence). The CDR3: CASSNGYTGTEQETQYF. CDR3 sequence (DNA): TGTGCCAGCAGCAACGGATATACAGGGACAGAGCAAGAGACCCAGTACTTC.

V usage is TRBV10-3 and J usage is TRBJ2-3; D is undetermined. In germline, CDR1 is ENHRY, CDR2 SYGVKD. CDR3 length equals 12 residues. Trimming shortened V by 7 bases and J by 5 bases, and 10 bases separated the two germline ends. The CDR3 here is CAITESGDTQYF. The CDR3 DNA sequence: TGTGCCATCACCGAATCAGGAGATACGCAGTATTTT.

This chain joins TRBV5-4 and TRBJ2-3, with 14 bases aligning to TRBD2. J lost 3 bases, V lost 5 bases, and 8 bases had no gene match. Germline assignment: CDR1 SGHNT and CDR2 YYREEE (reference sequence). This CDR3 region has 17 residues. The CDR3 nucleotides read TGTGCCAGCAGGCCGGGACTAGCGGGAGTGCCTACAGATACGCAGTATTTT. Amino acid sequence: CASRPGLAGVPTDTQYF.

CDR3 region: CASSPLGLAASTGELFF. The CDR3, as DNA: TGTGCCAGCAGCCCGTTGGGACTAGCGGCCTCCACCGGGGAGCTGTTTTTT. This chain joins TRBV5-4 and TRBJ2-2, with 11 positions matching TRBD2. This CDR3 spans 17 amino acids. V lost 4 bases, J lost 4 bases, and 9 bases stayed unmatched. From germline, CDR1 is SGHNT and CDR2 YYREEE (reference sequence).

The chain has TRBV9 and TRBJ1-4; D remains ambiguous. V was clipped by 4 bases and J by 0 bases, with 7 bases between them. This CDR3 contains 14 residues. The germline V gene encodes CDR1 SGDLS and CDR2 YYNGEE. CDR3 residues: CASSTGATNEKLFF. In DNA, the CDR3 is TGTGCCAGCAGCACGGGAGCAACTAATGAAAAACTGTTTTTT. The entire variable domain, with the rest obtained from reference TRBV9 and TRBJ1-4, is as follows: DSGVTQTPKHLITATGQRVTLRCSPRSGDLSVYWYQQSLDQGLQFLIQYYNGEERAKGNILERFSAQQFPDLHSELNLSSLELGDSALYFCASSTGATNEKLFFGSGTQLSVL.

The chain couples TRBV6-1 to TRBJ1-1; 12 bases fit TRBD1. The CDR3 runs to 14 residues. V gave up 8 bases and J gave up 12 bases; unmatched junction bases: 13. Germline lookup yields CDR1 MNHNS and CDR2 SASEGT. CDR3 residues: CASSEDWDRGRTFF. The CDR3 DNA is TGTGCCAGCTCCGAAGACTGGGACAGGGGGCGAACTTTCTTT.

The chain combines TRBV27 with TRBJ2-3; TRBD1 matches 8 bases. This CDR3 spans 15 amino acids. The ends lost 8 bases at V and 3 bases at J; junction bases unmatched: 10. In germline, CDR1 is MNHEY, CDR2 SMNVEV (reference sequence). Written as DNA, the CDR3 is TGTGCCAGCTTCCCCGGACAGGGAATGACAGATACGCAGTATTTT. Translating it yields CASFPGQGMTDTQYF.

The chain carries TRBV6-5 and TRBJ2-7, with D maybe TRBD1 (5 bases). Germline assignment: CDR1 MNHEY and CDR2 SVGAGI. Trimming removed 0 bases from V and 0 bases from J, with 12 bases in between. The CDR3 loop spans 16 amino acids. The CDR3 sequence is CASSYSGHSTSYEQYF. CDR3 bases: TGTGCCAGCAGTTACTCCGGACACTCTACCTCCTACGAGCAGTACTTC.

The CDR3 region is CASSQTSVKSAGELFF. The CDR3 DNA is TGTGCCAGCAGCCAAACTAGCGTAAAAAGCGCCGGGGAGCTGTTTTTT. The chain carries TRBV14 and TRBJ2-2; 7 bases align to TRBD2. The germline V gene encodes CDR1 SGHDN and CDR2 FVKESK. This CDR3 spans 16 amino acids. After removal of 2 bases from V and 6 bases from J, the junction contained 9 bases not matched to a gene.

The chain links TRBV19 to TRBJ2-3, with D possibly TRBD2 on 6 matching bases. The CDR3 totals 17 residues. Germline V gene lookup returns CDR1 LNHDA and CDR2 SQIVND (reference sequence). The V end was cut by 4 bases, the J end by 6 bases, with 23 bases between. CDR3 region: CASSRDFLSRTRDTQYF. In nucleotides, the CDR3 is TGTGCCAGTAGTAGGGACTTTTTGTCCCGCACGAGGGATACGCAGTATTTT.

The V and J genes are TRBV4-1 and TRBJ2-1, with 8 bases matching TRBD2. From germline, CDR1 is MGHRA and CDR2 YSYEKL. J lost 5 bases, V lost 3 bases, and 15 bases had no gene match. The CDR3 is 18 residues long. Written as DNA, the CDR3 is TGCGCCAGCAGCCACAGGGAGCTAAGCGGGAGTGTCCACAATGAGCAGTTCTTC. Translation: CASSHRELSGSVHNEQFF.

The chain combines TRBV7-2 with TRBJ2-7; 8 bases align to TRBD2. In germline, CDR1 is SGHTA, CDR2 FQGNSA. The V gene end was trimmed by 5 bases and the J gene end by 1 base; junction bases not matched to a gene: 7. The CDR3 sequence is 15 residues long. CDR3 in amino acids: CASSRLGLDSYEQYF. The CDR3 region has the DNA TGTGCCAGCAGCCGACTGGGACTAGATTCCTACGAGCAGTACTTC.

The V gene is TRBV28, the J gene TRBJ1-1; 7 positions agree with TRBD1. With V trimmed by 3 bases and J by 7 bases, 5 bases remained unmatched. CDR3 length equals 13 residues. Germline-derived CDR1 and CDR2 are MDHEN and SYDVKM. CDR3 DNA: TGTGCCAGCAGTTTGCGACAGGGAGGTGAAGCTTTCTTT. This codes for CASSLRQGGEAFF.

The gene calls are TRBV19 and TRBJ2-5; D is perhaps TRBD1 (5 bases). Germline values: CDR1 LNHDA, CDR2 SQIVND (reference sequence). The V gene lost 4 bases and the J gene lost 0 bases, with 9 bases spanning the gap. The length of the CDR3 is 14 residues. The CDR3: CASSSRQYQETQYF. DNA for the CDR3: TGTGCCAGTAGTAGTCGACAGTACCAAGAGACCCAGTACTTC.

Comment on this clone: Different DNA sequences within this sample yield the same CDR3. The chain uses TRBV4-1 and TRBJ2-7; 14 nucleotides align to TRBD2. The CDR3 length is 18 residues. Germline lookup yields CDR1 MGHRA and CDR2 YSYEKL. J lost 0 bases, V lost 0 bases, and 4 bases had no gene match. CDR3 sequence: CASSQDAGTSGSSYEQYF. CDR3 sequence (DNA): TGCGCCAGCAGCCAAGATGCCGGGACTAGCGGGAGCTCCTACGAGCAGTACTTC.

The rearrangement uses TRBV4-2 and TRBJ2-3; D is undetermined. The length of the CDR3 is 13 residues. CDR1 LGHNA and CDR2 YNFKEQ come from the germline V gene. The V gene lost 0 bases and the J gene lost 3 bases, with 4 bases spanning the gap. DNA of the CDR3: TGTGCCAGCAGCCAAGATAGAACAGATACGCAGTATTTT. Its protein product is CASSQDRTDTQYF.

This chain uses TRBV5-1 with TRBJ2-7; 8 bases map to TRBD1. The CDR3 loop spans 13 amino acids. V dropped 4 bases and J dropped 4; count of bases not matched to a gene: 4. Looked up from germline, CDR1 is SGHRS and CDR2 is YFSETQ. The CDR3 loop reads CASSRQGQYEQYF. CDR3 DNA: TGCGCCAGCAGCCGACAGGGGCAATACGAGCAGTACTTC.